This T cell receptor (beta chain) was found in a study of T cell clonotyping in hematopoietic cell transplantation. The overall study: Cytoreduction preceded collection of pretransplant recipient samples. Findings of the study overall: Higher Inverse Simpson Index values in graft donor and pretransplant recipient predicted broader posttransplant TCR diversity. At the given depth, recipient repertoires were over 95% de novo clonotypes.

The repertoire was sequenced with immunoSEQ multiplex PCR; TCRdb's copy has only in-frame clones and lacks some. The data show around 45,000 clones, around 83% seen once. The CDR3 loop spans 15 amino acids. Germline V gene sequence: CDR1 SNHLY, CDR2 FYNNEI. Losses at the gene ends were 8 bases for V and 2 bases for J; bases not matched to a gene: 5. Of note for this clone: Antigen specificity is unknown.

Described time point: recipient sample about 28 days before transplant, after cytoreduction. Recipients were bled about 28 days pretransplant and at posttransplant days 30, 100, 180. This material consisted of peripheral blood mononuclear cells, taken before stem cell transplant. The receptor comes from a man in his 60s with myelodysplastic syndrome. Some clones in this sample may be carry-over from other donors' samples. The J gene is TRBJ2-6, the V gene TRBV2, with 8 bases that match TRBD1. CDR3 bases: TGTGCCAGCGTAGGACAGGGAACTGGGGCCAACGTCCTGACTTTC. Protein: CASVGQGTGANVLTF. The full variable domain, completed using reference TRBV2 and TRBJ2-6, is EPEVTQTPSHQVTQMGQEVILRCVPISNHLYFYWYRQILGQKVEFLVSFYNNEISEKSEIFDDQFSVERPDGSNFTLKIRSTKLEDSAMYFCASVGQGTGANVLTFGAGSRLTVL.